These 20 T cell receptor beta chains came from one sample sequenced in a study of cytomegalovirus exposure and HLA in healthy donors. The PCR contained 60 Vbeta and 13 Jbeta primers. The method was immunoSEQ multiplex PCR; TCRdb's version includes in-frame clones alone and lacks a portion of them. Among approximately 150,000 clones listed, almost 85% were seen once. The source material was PBMCs. These receptors were taken from a man between 25 and 39 years old in good health and CMV-seronegative.

V gene TRBV2 combines with J gene TRBJ1-6; 7 bases map to TRBD1. The CDR3 has 17 residues. Germline values: CDR1 SNHLY, CDR2 FYNNEI. V lost 0 bases and J lost 7; bases outside the gene matches: 9. CDR3 nucleotide sequence: TGTGCCAGCAGTGAAGCGCTTTGGAGGGGGCGGAATTCACCCCTCCACTTT. Translation gives CASSEALWRGRNSPLHF.

A remark on this clone: Distinct nucleotide sequences in the sample also encode this CDR3. The J gene is TRBJ1-6, the V gene TRBV2; 8 bases are shared with TRBD1. Germline V gene sequence: CDR1 SNHLY, CDR2 FYNNEI. The V gene end was trimmed by 4 bases and the J gene end by 0 bases; junction bases not matched to a gene: 2. The CDR3 contains 16 residues. The CDR3 reads CASSGTGSSYNSPLHF. CDR3 coding DNA: TGTGCCAGCAGTGGGACAGGGAGCTCCTATAATTCACCCCTCCACTTT.

This chain links TRBV7-9 with TRBJ2-7; the D is unclear. The CDR3 consists of 12 residues. V dropped 8 bases and J dropped 3 bases, with 11 bases sitting between them. Germline assignment: CDR1 SEHNR and CDR2 FQNEAQ (reference sequence). The CDR3 reads CASRQGGYEQYF. Written as DNA, the CDR3 is TGTGCCAGCCGTCAAGGCGGCTACGAGCAGTACTTC. Full variable domain (missing parts from reference TRBV7-9 and TRBJ2-7): DTGVSQNPRHKITKRGQNVTFRCDPISEHNRLYWYRQTLGQGPEFLTYFQNEAQLEKSRLLSDRFSAERPKGSFSTLEIQRTEQGDSAMYLCASRQGGYEQYFGPGTRLTVT.

The V call is TRBV18, the J call TRBJ2-7, with 7 bases that match TRBD1. The germline V gene has CDR1 KGHSH and CDR2 LQKENI. The CDR3 runs to 15 residues. V lost 1 base to trimming and J lost 0 bases; unmatched junction nucleotides: 3. In DNA form, the CDR3 reads TGTGCCAGCTCACCACGCTCAGGGGGCTCCTACGAGCAGTACTTC. It specifies CASSPRSGGSYEQYF.

This chain joins TRBV14 and TRBJ1-1, with TRBD1 matching over 7 bases. This CDR3 comprises 15 residues. Unmatched junction bases numbered 4, after V lost 3 bases and J lost 0 bases. The germline CDR1 and CDR2 sequences are SGHDN and FVKESK. The CDR3 DNA is TGTGCCAGCAGCCAGTTCAGGGGGATGAACACTGAAGCTTTCTTT. Translated, it gives CASSQFRGMNTEAFF.

This rearrangement joins TRBV6-1 to TRBJ1-1; D may be TRBD1 (6 bases). V lost 9 bases, J lost 0 bases, and 11 bases lay in between. Germline V gene lookup returns CDR1 MNHNS and CDR2 SASEGT. The CDR3 covers 13 residues. As DNA, the CDR3 is TGTGCCAGTAAAGGGGGACTGAACACTGAAGCTTTCTTT. Amino acid sequence: CASKGGLNTEAFF.

The table lists this clone with a count of one. This chain uses TRBV5-6 with TRBJ2-3; 11 nucleotides align to TRBD2. Trimming at V came to 0 bases and at J to 2 bases, leaving 11 bases not matched to a gene. Germline CDR1 is SGHDT and CDR2 is YYEEEE. The CDR3 runs 19 residues. Here the CDR3 reads CASSLVVAGGMGDTDTQYF. The CDR3 DNA reads TGTGCCAGCAGCTTGGTCGTAGCGGGAGGGATGGGAGACACAGATACGCAGTATTTT. Based on the CDR3 plus reference TRBV5-6 and TRBJ2-3, the full variable domain is DAGVTQSPTHLIKTRGQQVTLRCSPKSGHDTVSWYQQALGQGPQFIFQYYEEEERQRGNFPDRFSGHQFPNYSSELNVNALLLGDSALYLCASSLVVAGGMGDTDTQYFGPGTRLTVL.

This clone has a single count. The J gene is TRBJ1-6, the V gene TRBV4-2; tentative D call: TRBD1 (6 bases). Between the trimmed V and J ends, which lost 0 bases and 9 bases, there was a span of 12 bases. Germline V gene data show CDR1 as LGHNA and CDR2 as YNFKEQ. CDR3 length: 15 residues. CDR3 protein: CASSQDQAGVSPLHF. CDR3 sequence (DNA): TGTGCCAGCAGCCAAGATCAGGCAGGGGTTTCACCCCTCCACTTT.

The chain joins TRBV5-1 to TRBJ1-2; no clear D gene. Per the germline V gene, CDR1 is SGHRS and CDR2 is YFSETQ. Deletions cut 1 base from V and 0 bases from J, with 4 bases between. The CDR3 length is 13 residues. The DNA of the CDR3 is TGCGCCAGCAGCTTGACACCTAACTATGGCTACACCTTC. This sequence encodes CASSLTPNYGYTF.

The chain couples TRBV28 to TRBJ2-3, with TRBD2 matching over 10 bases. The V gene end was trimmed by 6 bases and the J gene end by 6 bases; junction bases not matched to a gene: 12. This CDR3 has 16 residues. Germline V gene data show CDR1 as MDHEN and CDR2 as SYDVKM. The CDR3 nucleotides read TGTGCCAGCAGCTACCACAGCGGGGGGGCCCTGGATACGCAGTATTTT. It encodes CASSYHSGGALDTQYF.

The chain joins TRBV10-3 to TRBJ2-1; TRBD2 agrees at 11 bases. V lost 6 bases to trimming and J lost 5 bases; unmatched junction nucleotides: 0. CDR1 ENHRY and CDR2 SYGVKD come from the germline V gene. The CDR3 runs 13 residues. The CDR3 coding sequence is TGTGCCATCAGGGGACTAGCGGACAATGAGCAGTTCTTC. Protein: CAIRGLADNEQFF.

The chain links TRBV7-3 to TRBJ2-1; D not certain. The V gene lost 2 bases and the J gene lost 0 bases, with 8 bases spanning the gap. Germline-derived CDR1 and CDR2 are SGHTA and FQGTGA. This CDR3 comprises 15 residues. CDR3 sequence reads: CASSLSPSSYNEQFF. The CDR3 DNA follows: TGTGCCAGCAGCTTATCGCCGAGCTCCTACAATGAGCAGTTCTTC.

In nucleotides, the CDR3 is TGTGCCAGCCCGGTCCACAAGGTAGGGGATAATCAGCCCCAGCATTTT. Translated: CASPVHKVGDNQPQHF. The chain couples TRBV6-4 to TRBJ1-5; D perhaps matches TRBD1 (5 bases). Germline V gene sequence: CDR1 MRHNA, CDR2 SNTAGT. This CDR3 is 16 amino acids long. Trimming cost V 8 bases and J 4 bases, with 21 bases left between them.

This chain uses TRBV7-8 with TRBJ1-5; 7 nucleotides match TRBD1. The CDR3 has 18 residues. J lost 1 base, V lost 4 bases, and 13 bases had no gene match. Per germline, CDR1 SGHVS and CDR2 FQNEAQ. The DNA of the CDR3 is TGTGCCAGCAGCTCCGATCGAGGGACAGAGGGAAGCAATCAGCCCCAGCATTTT. Its protein is CASSSDRGTEGSNQPQHF.

The chain carries TRBV5-6 and TRBJ1-2; TRBD1 aligns across 11 bases. Germline CDR1 is SGHDT and CDR2 is YYEEEE. The CDR3 runs 15 residues. V lost 4 bases, J lost 7 bases, and 9 bases stayed unmatched. CDR3: CASSIGTGGQVGYTF. The DNA of the CDR3 is TGTGCCAGCAGCATCGGGACAGGGGGTCAAGTTGGCTACACCTTC.

The CDR3 is CASRGLAGGQRSYNEQFF. The DNA of the CDR3 is TGCGCCAGCAGGGGACTAGCGGGAGGGCAGCGGTCCTACAATGAGCAGTTCTTC. This rearrangement joins TRBV4-1 to TRBJ2-1, with 16 bases aligning to TRBD2. Germline V CDR1 and CDR2: MGHRA, YSYEKL. This CDR3 is 18 amino acids long. With 6 bases clipped from V and 1 base from J, the junction kept 6 bases outside the gene matches.

The chain couples TRBV29-1 to TRBJ2-7; possible D gene TRBD1, 7 bases. The V gene's germline CDR1 is SQVTM and CDR2 ANQGSEA. Trimming removed 4 bases from V and 6 bases from J, with 16 bases in between. The CDR3 sequence is 13 residues long. CDR3 DNA: TGCAGCGTTGGAGTAAACAGGGGAGGCGAGCAGTACTTC. Its protein product is CSVGVNRGGEQYF.

The chain links TRBV5-1 to TRBJ2-2; 9 positions agree with TRBD2. Unmatched junction bases numbered 4, after V lost 7 bases and J lost 3 bases. The CDR3 is 14 residues long. Germline CDR1 and CDR2: SGHRS and YFSETQ. The chain's CDR3 is CASRRTSDTGELFF. The CDR3 nucleotides are TGCGCCAGCCGGAGGACTAGCGACACCGGGGAGCTGTTTTTT.

V and J are TRBV29-1 and TRBJ1-2, with 7 bases lining up with TRBD1. V was clipped by 7 bases and J by 6 bases; unmatched bases: 5. Per germline, CDR1 SQVTM and CDR2 ANQGSEA. The CDR3 consists of 11 residues. The CDR3 protein is CSGDRVNGYTF. The DNA of the CDR3 is TGCAGCGGTGACAGGGTCAATGGCTACACCTTC.

The V and J genes are TRBV21-1 and TRBJ2-1; the table assigns TRBD2, which was not confirmed against the DNA. TRBV21-1 is listed as a pseudogene. CDR3 length: 19 residues. The CDR3 region is CASRPPGTSGRGSYNEQFF. Here the CDR3 DNA reads TGTGCCAGCAGGCCCCCCGGGACTAGCGGGAGAGGATCCTACAATGAGCAGTTCTTC.